What follows are 15 T cell receptor beta chains derived from one specimen sequenced in a study of control samples from healthy donors and cancer patients. Libraries were prepared by immunoSEQ multiplex PCR; TCRdb keeps only in-frame clonotypes and omits some of them. The sample holds roughly 170,000 clones, more than 90% seen once. Source material: blood. The receptors were sampled from a woman between 40 and 55 years old in good health.

This sequence joins TRBV10-3 and TRBJ1-1; the D is unclear. The CDR3 spans 14 residues. The V and J ends lost 0 bases and 10 bases respectively, with 15 bases between them. Germline CDR1 is ENHRY and CDR2 is SYGVKD. The CDR3 reads CAISESLLGEGAFF. The CDR3 DNA follows: TGTGCCATCAGTGAGTCGTTGTTGGGAGAGGGAGCTTTCTTT.

V and J are TRBV7-9 and TRBJ2-2, with 7 bases that match TRBD1. CDR1 and CDR2 (germline): SEHNR, FQNEAQ (reference sequence). CDR3 length: 15 amino acids. V shed 1 base, J shed 6 bases, and the junction held 5 bases outside the gene matches. Here the CDR3 reads CASSLGSQGAGELFF. CDR3 in DNA: TGTGCCAGCAGCTTAGGTTCTCAGGGGGCCGGGGAGCTGTTTTTT.

This chain joins TRBV4-1 and TRBJ2-1; a possible D gene is TRBD2 (6 bases). Trimming left V 5 bases short and J 6 bases short, with 17 bases between. CDR1 and CDR2 (germline): MGHRA, YSYEKL. This CDR3 has 15 amino acids. CDR3 sequence: CASSDLAKSPNEQFF. The CDR3 nucleotides are TGCGCCAGCAGCGACCTAGCGAAGTCGCCCAATGAGCAGTTCTTC.

This chain links TRBV20-1 with TRBJ2-5; D is ambiguous. Germline V gene sequence: CDR1 DFQATT, CDR2 SNEGSKA (reference sequence). CDR3 size: 11 residues. V lost 6 bases and J lost 9, with 14 bases in between. CDR3 nucleotides: TGCAGTGCCGCCATAGTGCAGGCCCAGTACTTC. This encodes CSAAIVQAQYF.

V and J are TRBV6-5 and TRBJ1-6; TRBD1 aligns across 9 bases. The CDR3 has 13 amino acids. After removal of 5 bases from V and 8 bases from J, the junction contained 1 base not matched to a gene. The germline V gene has CDR1 MNHEY and CDR2 SVGAGI. CDR3 bases: TGTGCCAGCAGTCGGGACAGGGATTCACCCCTCCACTTT. It yields the protein CASSRDRDSPLHF.

This chain uses TRBV13 with TRBJ1-4; unclear D gene. Germline lookup yields CDR1 PRHDT and CDR2 FYEKMQ (reference sequence). The CDR3 has 14 residues. V was cut by 4 bases and J by 6 bases, with 12 bases left in between. In nucleotides, the CDR3 is TGTGCCAGCAGCTGGGGTCCCTATGATGAAAAACTGTTTTTT. Amino acid sequence: CASSWGPYDEKLFF.

This chain connects TRBV9 to TRBJ2-1; D possibly corresponds to TRBD2 (6 bases). CDR3 length equals 13 residues. Germline loops: CDR1 SGDLS, CDR2 YYNGEE. V shed 4 bases and J shed 10 bases, with 15 bases lying between them. The CDR3 nucleotides are TGTGCCAGCAGCCCCCCCCGGCGGGGCGAGCAGTTCTTC. Residues: CASSPPRRGEQFF. Complete variable domain (other parts from reference TRBV9 and TRBJ2-1): DSGVTQTPKHLITATGQRVTLRCSPRSGDLSVYWYQQSLDQGLQFLIQYYNGEERAKGNILERFSAQQFPDLHSELNLSSLELGDSALYFCASSPPRRGEQFFGPGTRLTVL.

This sequence joins TRBV6-5 and TRBJ2-7, with 10 bases fitting TRBD1. V shed 8 bases and J 5 bases; nucleotides not matched to a gene: 12. This CDR3 is 15 amino acids long. Germline V lookup: CDR1 MNHEY, CDR2 SVGAGI. CDR3 nucleotides: TGTGCCAGCTTATTGTCGGGGACAGGGGTCGACGAGCAGTACTTC. It specifies CASLLSGTGVDEQYF.

This rearrangement joins TRBV9 to TRBJ1-1; possibly TRBD1 for D (6 bases). There are 13 residues in the CDR3. Germline assignment: CDR1 SGDLS and CDR2 YYNGEE. V was shortened by 0 bases and J by 4 bases, with 7 bases between the two germline ends. CDR3 amino acids: CASSVAGATEAFF. DNA of the CDR3: TGTGCCAGCAGCGTAGCAGGGGCCACTGAAGCTTTCTTT.

The chain carries TRBV4-2 and TRBJ2-3; D unclear. CDR3 size: 16 residues. Looked up from germline, CDR1 is LGHNA and CDR2 is YNFKEQ. V gave up 0 bases and J gave up 0 bases, with 10 bases separating them. The CDR3 DNA sequence: TGTGCCAGCAGCCAAGATGGCGCGACTAGCACAGATACGCAGTATTTT. Encoded protein: CASSQDGATSTDTQYF.

The chain couples TRBV5-4 to TRBJ2-3; tentatively, D is TRBD1 or TRBD2 (6 bases each). The V and J ends lost 4 bases and 3 bases respectively, with 15 bases between them. CDR1 and CDR2 from the germline V gene are SGHNT and YYREEE (reference sequence). The CDR3 totals 15 residues. In nucleotides, the CDR3 is TGTGCCAGCAGCCTCGCCGGGGGCGCAACAGATACGCAGTATTTT. Amino acids: CASSLAGGATDTQYF.

The gene calls are TRBV5-6 and TRBJ2-7; D perhaps matches TRBD2 (6 bases). Germline V gives CDR1 SGHDT, CDR2 YYEEEE. Trimming took 4 bases from V and 3 from J, leaving 11 bases between them. The CDR3 extends over 13 amino acids. This CDR3 reads CASSRDLGYEQYF. CDR3 sequence (DNA): TGTGCCAGCAGCAGGGACTTAGGCTACGAGCAGTACTTC.

Concerning this clone: The same CDR3 arises from other DNA sequences in this sample as well. V usage is TRBV6-5 and J usage is TRBJ1-1, with no clear D. The CDR3 has 13 residues. From germline, CDR1 is MNHEY and CDR2 SVGAGI. The V end was cut by 4 bases, the J end by 0 bases, with 6 bases between. The CDR3 reads CASSSGVNTEAFF. CDR3 DNA sequence: TGTGCCAGCAGTTCCGGGGTGAACACTGAAGCTTTCTTT.

The chain joins TRBV10-1 to TRBJ1-1, with a weak D call TRBD1 (5 bases). The CDR3 has 13 residues. The V end lost 3 bases, the J end lost 1 base, and 6 bases lay between the germline ends. The germline V gene encodes CDR1 WNHNN and CDR2 SYGVQD (reference sequence). The CDR3 coding sequence is TGCGCCAGCAGTGAAGGGGCGAACACTGAAGCTTTCTTT. Its translation: CASSEGANTEAFF.

The chain couples TRBV4-1 to TRBJ2-7; TRBD2 agrees at 8 bases. The CDR3 consists of 16 residues. V gave up 0 bases and J gave up 4 bases; unmatched junction bases: 8. Germline V gene lookup returns CDR1 MGHRA and CDR2 YSYEKL. The DNA for the CDR3 is TGCGCCAGCAGCCAAGATGGGGCTCGGGGGGGGTACGAGCAGTACTTC. Its translation: CASSQDGARGGYEQYF.